This record covers a single TCR beta chain. The data belong to a study of blood T cell repertoires in COVID-19. About the study: T cells, B-cell-depleted T cells, or PBMCs supplied cDNA or gDNA.

Generated by immunoSEQ multiplex PCR, the TCRdb table keeps only in-frame clones and is missing some. The sample has tens of thousands of clones; around 87% are singletons. The trim removed 2 bases at V and 0 bases at J, leaving 10 bases unmatched. Germline CDR1 and CDR2: LGHDT and YNNKEL (reference sequence). The CDR3 totals 18 residues. This receptor was obtained from a man younger than 45 with active or convalescent COVID-19. The sequenced sample was peripheral blood. V and J are TRBV3-1 (or the pseudogene TRBV3-2) and TRBJ1-2; 9 bases are shared with TRBD1. In nucleotides, the CDR3 is TGTGCCAGCAGCCAAATCTCCACCGGGACAGGGTCTAACTATGGCTACACCTTC. Amino acids: CASSQISTGTGSNYGYTF.